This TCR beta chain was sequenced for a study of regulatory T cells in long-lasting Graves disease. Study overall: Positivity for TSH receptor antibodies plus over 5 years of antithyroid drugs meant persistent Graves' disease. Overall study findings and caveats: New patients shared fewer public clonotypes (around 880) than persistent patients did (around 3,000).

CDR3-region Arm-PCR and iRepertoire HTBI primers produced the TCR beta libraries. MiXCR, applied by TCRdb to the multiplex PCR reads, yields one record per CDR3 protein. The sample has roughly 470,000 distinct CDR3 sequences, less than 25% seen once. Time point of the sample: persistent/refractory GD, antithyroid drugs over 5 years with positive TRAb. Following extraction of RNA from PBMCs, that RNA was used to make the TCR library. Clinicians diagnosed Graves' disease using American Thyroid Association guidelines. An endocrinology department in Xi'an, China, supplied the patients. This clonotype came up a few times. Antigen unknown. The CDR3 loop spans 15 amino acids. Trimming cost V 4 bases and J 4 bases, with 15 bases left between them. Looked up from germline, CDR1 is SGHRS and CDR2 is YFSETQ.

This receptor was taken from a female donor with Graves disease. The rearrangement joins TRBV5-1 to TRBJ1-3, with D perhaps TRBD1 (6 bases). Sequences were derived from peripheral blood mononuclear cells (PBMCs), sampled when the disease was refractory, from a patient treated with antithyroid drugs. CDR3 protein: CASSTGPGGGNTIYF. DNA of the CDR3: TGCGCCAGCAGCACCGGTCCCGGGGGCGGAAACACCATATATTTT.